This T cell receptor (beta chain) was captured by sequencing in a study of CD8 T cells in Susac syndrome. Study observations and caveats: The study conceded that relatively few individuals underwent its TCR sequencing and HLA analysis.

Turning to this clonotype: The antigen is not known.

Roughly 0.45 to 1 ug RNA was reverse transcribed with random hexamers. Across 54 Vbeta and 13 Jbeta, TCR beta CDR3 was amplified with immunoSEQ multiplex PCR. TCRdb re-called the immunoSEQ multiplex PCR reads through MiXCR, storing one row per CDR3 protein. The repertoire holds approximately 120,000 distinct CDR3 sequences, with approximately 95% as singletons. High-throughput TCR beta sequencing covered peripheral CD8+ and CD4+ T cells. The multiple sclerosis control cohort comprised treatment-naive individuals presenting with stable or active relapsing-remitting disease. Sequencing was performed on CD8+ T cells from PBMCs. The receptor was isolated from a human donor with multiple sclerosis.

As DNA, the CDR3 is TGTGCCAGCAGTGACCAGCCCCAGCATTTT. Its translation is CASSDQPQHF. The rearrangement links TRBV6-1 to TRBJ1-5, with unresolved D. The CDR3 contains 10 residues. Germline V CDR1 and CDR2: MNHNS, SASEGT. V lost 3 bases to trimming and J lost 7 bases, with 1 base between them.